These T cell receptor beta chains were read from a single sample in a study of T-cell memory formation after mild COVID-19. TCRdb processed the 5' RACE reads anew with MiXCR; each CDR3 protein has one entry. The sample lists fewer than 200,000 distinct CDR3 sequences; over 20% were seen once. Sequencing was carried out using PBMCs or a T cell subset sorted from them (not recorded which). These receptors were collected from an adult woman who had mild COVID-19 (a few samples of this study predate the infection). Cell type and time point are not known. Each CDR3 is given with its conserved first and last residue. The order of the fields is J gene, V gene, clone size, D gene, CDR3 protein, CDR3 DNA. D genes are given only for firm matches. Rows may omit the clone size; those that give it use once, few, many or a size class.

>TRBJ1-2|TRBV24-1|NA|NA
CATSPGNYGYTF
TGTGCCACCAGTCCGGGAAACTATGGCTACACCTTC
>TRBJ2-3|TRBV20-1|few|NA
CSARDGWGSTDTQYF
TGCAGTGCTAGAGATGGTTGGGGGAGCACAGATACGCAGTATTTT
>TRBJ1-6|TRBV27|NA|TRBD1
CASRLQGADSPLHF
TGTGCCAGCAGACTACAGGGGGCAGATTCACCCCTCCACTTT
>TRBJ1-2|TRBV19|NA|NA
CASSIGDGYTF
TGTGCCAGTAGTATAGGGGATGGCTACACCTTC
>TRBJ2-2|TRBV7-6|few|TRBD2
CASSYPGLAGGPTTGELFF
TGTGCCAGCAGCTACCCGGGACTAGCGGGAGGACCGACGACCGGGGAGCTGTTTTTT
>TRBJ2-7|TRBV15|NA|NA
CATSRVGGTGDEQYF
TGTGCCACCAGCAGAGTAGGCGGTACGGGAGACGAGCAGTACTTC
>TRBJ2-3|TRBV4-2|few|TRBD2
CASSHDQKYGRDTQYF
TGTGCCAGCAGCCACGACCAAAAGTACGGGAGGGATACGCAGTATTTT
>TRBJ2-7|TRBV20-1|few|NA
CSASQVETGAYEQYF
TGCAGTGCTAGCCAAGTTGAGACGGGAGCCTACGAGCAGTACTTC
>TRBJ2-1|TRBV7-8|many|NA
CASSSPREETEAYNEQFF
TGTGCCAGCAGCTCTCCACGGGAAGAGACTGAAGCCTACAATGAGCAGTTCTTC
>TRBJ1-2|TRBV7-9|few|NA
CASSSRALEDLGANYGYTF
TGTGCCAGCAGCTCCCGGGCCCTCGAGGATTTGGGGGCTAACTATGGCTACACCTTC
>TRBJ2-1|TRBV29-1|NA|NA
CSVEGQSDEQFF
TGCAGCGTTGAGGGGCAGAGCGATGAGCAGTTCTTC
>TRBJ1-5|TRBV20-1|NA|NA
CSATDYPVNQPQHF
TGCAGTGCCACAGACTATCCTGTAAATCAGCCCCAGCATTTT
>TRBJ1-1|TRBV4-1|NA|NA
CASSQGAGGDTEAFF
TGCGCCAGCAGCCAAGGGGCGGGGGGGGACACTGAAGCTTTCTTT
>TRBJ2-7|TRBV20-1|NA|NA
CSAAGPKYEQYF
TGCAGTGCCGCAGGTCCCAAATACGAGCAGTACTTC
>TRBJ1-3|TRBV7-9|NA|NA
CASSLAPMAGTIYF
TGTGCCAGCAGCTTAGCGCCCATGGCAGGGACCATATATTTT
>TRBJ2-3|TRBV4-2|NA|NA
CASSGRVRSTDTQYF
TGTGCCAGCAGCGGAAGGGTAAGGAGCACAGATACGCAGTATTTT
>TRBJ2-1|TRBV12-3/TRBV12-4|few|NA
CASSRPLLFHEQFF
TGTGCCAGCAGTCGCCCCTTGTTGTTCCATGAGCAGTTCTTC